This T cell receptor (beta chain) was documented in a study of blood T cell repertoires in COVID-19. This CDR3 region has 15 residues. Per the germline V gene, CDR1 is SGHRS and CDR2 is YFSETQ. V lost 0 bases and J lost 0, with 9 bases in between. Original processing methods: The assay estimated nucleated cells by amplifying reference gene primers. The table came from immunoSEQ multiplex PCR; TCRdb's copy has only in-frame clones and leaves some out. V and J calls and clone size are copied from that table; D and trimming were computed from the DNA. This table has a few hundred thousand clones, more than 75% appearing once.

This sequence was found in a man in his forties or fifties who had recovered from COVID-19. The specimen sequenced was peripheral blood. The chain uses TRBV5-1 and TRBJ1-1; D call uncertain. The CDR3 nucleotides read TGCGCCAGCAGCTTGGTCCCAGGCCTGAACACTGAAGCTTTCTTT. This sequence encodes CASSLVPGLNTEAFF.